The 18 T cell receptor beta chains listed next were all sequenced from one sample in a study of beta chain features in type 1 diabetes. Investigators reverse transcribed all isolated RNA, so they sequenced expressed TCRB transcripts. Profiling relied on immunoSEQ multiplex PCR, and the TCRdb table lists in-frame clones only, not all of them. The sample holds almost 350,000 clones, around 7.6% seen once. Input material: central memory CD4+ T cells from blood. These receptors all come from a woman aged 18 to 35 in good health.

The rearrangement uses TRBV28 and TRBJ1-3; D is unresolved. Germline CDR1 MDHEN, CDR2 SYDVKM. V lost 3 bases and J 2 bases, leaving 11 bases between the germline ends. The CDR3 runs to 15 residues. The CDR3, as DNA: TGTGCCAGCAGTTTTTATGGGGTAACTGGAAACACCATATATTTT. Protein sequence: CASSFYGVTGNTIYF.

This sequence joins TRBV4-3 and TRBJ2-1, with 7 positions matching TRBD2. The CDR3 totals 18 residues. Per the germline V gene, CDR1 is LGHNA and CDR2 is YSLEER. The junction had 8 bases not matched to a gene; V was cut back by 0 bases and J by 0 bases. The chain's CDR3 is CASSQDLIAGSSYNEQFF. The CDR3 DNA reads TGCGCCAGCAGCCAAGACCTTATAGCGGGCAGCTCCTACAATGAGCAGTTCTTC.

The chain has TRBV7-9 and TRBJ2-1; D is possibly TRBD2 (6 bases). CDR1 and CDR2 from the germline V gene are SEHNR and FQNEAQ (reference sequence). V was trimmed by 6 bases and J by 6 bases, leaving 15 bases between them. The CDR3 spans 14 residues. The CDR3 nucleotides read TGTGCCAGCAGTTTTACCGGGGGTGGCAATGAGCAGTTCTTC. Its translation: CASSFTGGGNEQFF.

The chain joins TRBV5-1 to TRBJ2-5; 8 bases agree with TRBD2. This CDR3 has 16 amino acids. Germline lookup yields CDR1 SGHRS and CDR2 YFSETQ. The V and J ends lost 0 bases and 4 bases, in that order; junction bases with no gene match: 8. In nucleotides, the CDR3 is TGCGCCAGCAGCTTGGCCCATCTGGCGGGAGGAGAGACCCAGTACTTC. The encoded protein is CASSLAHLAGGETQYF.

The V and J genes are TRBV6-5 and TRBJ2-7; weak D call: TRBD1 (5 bases). The germline gives CDR1 MNHEY, CDR2 SVGAGI. With 5 bases removed from V and 2 bases from J, the gap between germline ends came to 10 bases. The CDR3 extends over 13 amino acids. CDR3 loop: CASSRQFTYEQYF. CDR3 sequence (DNA): TGTGCCAGCAGTAGACAGTTTACCTACGAGCAGTACTTC.

This clone came up a few times. The genes are TRBV29-1 and TRBJ2-5; 9 nucleotides align to TRBD1. With the DNA end fitting TRBJ2-7 better, the J assignment may be wrong. This CDR3 is built from 13 residues. In germline, CDR1 is SQVTM, CDR2 ANQGSEA. In DNA, the CDR3 is TGCAGCGTTATTAGGGGACAGGGCGGCGAGCAGTACTTC. Protein: CSVIRGQGGEQYF.

This clone showed up just a few times. The V call is TRBV13, the J call TRBJ2-1, with a possible D match to TRBD2 (6 bases). Per germline, CDR1 PRHDT and CDR2 FYEKMQ (reference sequence). This CDR3 has 12 amino acids. Trimming pared 6 bases from V and 7 bases from J, leaving 10 bases between. CDR3 bases: TGTGCCAGCAGAAGGGACTCTAATGAGCAGTTCTTC. Amino acids: CASRRDSNEQFF.

The V and J genes are TRBV9 and TRBJ2-3, with 8 bases lining up with TRBD1. Trimming at V came to 4 bases and at J to 11 bases, leaving 6 bases not matched to a gene. The CDR3 loop spans 12 amino acids. Per germline, CDR1 SGDLS and CDR2 YYNGEE. The CDR3 nucleotides read TGTGCCAGCAGCTACGACAGGGGCGAGCAGTATTTT. It translates to CASSYDRGEQYF.

In this sample, this clone turned up many times. The CDR3 region is CASSVASGASNEQFF. CDR3 in DNA: TGTGCCAGCAGCGTAGCTAGCGGAGCTTCCAATGAGCAGTTCTTC. This chain connects TRBV9 to TRBJ2-1; 7 bases line up with TRBD2. J lost 6 bases, V lost 0 bases, and 6 bases had no gene match. Germline V gene sequence: CDR1 SGDLS, CDR2 YYNGEE. This CDR3 has 15 amino acids.

The J gene is TRBJ2-7, the V gene TRBV11-1; D may be TRBD1 (5 bases). Germline CDR1 and CDR2: SGHAT and FQDESV (reference sequence). Deletions cut 5 bases from V and 2 bases from J, with 16 bases between. The CDR3 length is 15 residues. As DNA, the CDR3 is TGTGCCAGCAGCCCCAATGAGGTGGGGCCCTACGAGCAGTACTTC. Encoded protein: CASSPNEVGPYEQYF.

CDR3 loop: CSVDRVGANVLTF. As DNA, the CDR3 is TGCAGCGTAGACAGGGTTGGGGCCAACGTCCTGACTTTC. J is TRBJ2-6 and V is TRBV29-1; TRBD1 agrees at 7 bases. The CDR3 has 13 amino acids. The V segment lost 6 bases and the J segment 3 bases; nucleotides outside the gene matches: 2. Per the germline V gene, CDR1 is SQVTM and CDR2 is ANQGSEA.

This chain joins TRBV5-1 and TRBJ2-3; TRBD2 is a possible D gene (5 bases). The CDR3 spans 15 residues. Germline-derived CDR1 and CDR2 are SGHRS and YFSETQ. Trimming stripped 7 bases from V and 4 bases from J, with 19 bases between. Written as DNA, the CDR3 is TGCGCCAGCGCCCAACTCGGAGCTAGCCCAGATACGCAGTATTTT. As protein: CASAQLGASPDTQYF.

The chain combines TRBV29-1 with TRBJ2-3; D perhaps matches TRBD2 (5 bases). CDR1 and CDR2 (germline): SQVTM, ANQGSEA. This CDR3 has 13 residues. Trimming stripped 3 bases from V and 1 base from J, with 8 bases between. The chain's CDR3 is CSVDVGGTDTQYF. The CDR3 region has the DNA TGCAGCGTTGATGTCGGGGGCACAGATACGCAGTATTTT.

This clone was picked up a small number of times. The V gene is TRBV5-1, the J gene TRBJ2-7; D call uncertain. This CDR3 spans 13 amino acids. Between the trimmed V and J ends, which lost 1 base and 3 bases, there was a span of 8 bases. Germline-derived CDR1 and CDR2 are SGHRS and YFSETQ. The CDR3 DNA follows: TGCGCCAGCAGCTTGAGAACGGGCTACGAGCAGTACTTC. It translates to CASSLRTGYEQYF.

In this sample, this clone turned up a few times. The rearrangement links TRBV6-6 to TRBJ2-1; a weak D match, TRBD2 (6 bases). This CDR3 is built from 14 residues. The germline V and J ends were trimmed by 1 base and 9 bases, with 13 bases remaining between them. Germline V CDR1 and CDR2: MNHNY, SVGAGI (reference sequence). The CDR3 protein is CASSYLASDREQFF. In nucleotides, the CDR3 is TGTGCCAGCAGTTACTTGGCTAGCGACCGTGAGCAGTTCTTC.

This rearrangement joins TRBV10-3 to TRBJ2-7, with 8 bases fitting TRBD1. TRBJ2-1 matches the DNA end more closely, so the J call is doubtful. CDR1 is ENHRY and CDR2 is SYGVKD in the germline V gene. The CDR3 is 15 amino acids. CDR3 DNA: TGTGCCATCAGTGGCGCGGGACAGGTCGTTGGTGAGCAGTTCTTC. This sequence encodes CAISGAGQVVGEQFF.

The table lists this clone with a few counts. The chain recombines TRBV5-1 with TRBJ2-1; no clear D gene. Germline V lookup: CDR1 SGHRS, CDR2 YFSETQ. V lost 7 bases to trimming and J lost 2 bases, with 13 bases between them. The CDR3 covers 14 residues. CDR3 protein: CASGGGQTYNEQFF. CDR3 DNA sequence: TGCGCCAGCGGTGGTGGGCAGACCTACAATGAGCAGTTCTTC.

This clone came up a few times. The chain joins TRBV5-6 to TRBJ2-5; tentative D call: TRBD2 (5 bases). The CDR3 is 14 amino acids. Between the trimmed V and J ends, which lost 2 bases and 3 bases, there was a span of 11 bases. Germline lookup yields CDR1 SGHDT and CDR2 YYEEEE. For the CDR3, the DNA is TGTGCCAGCAGCTTCCGGGAAGGCGAAGAGACCCAGTACTTC. Its translation is CASSFREGEETQYF.